What follows is one T cell receptor (beta chain) and its context. What it binds is not known. Donors each provided roughly 10 milliliters of peripheral blood. The sample originates from a study of blood T cells in healthy people across ages. Points from the study as a whole: Because donor CMV status was unknown, expanded clonotype changes were possibly confounded. Both higher diversity and more naive CD4+ cells marked long-lived donors when set against aged donors.

Primers used in a second PCR of about 7 to 11 cycles were a sample-barcoded 5' primer and a J-beta primer mix. There were at least 2.5 million CDR3-containing paired-end reads obtained from each sample. TCRdb recomputed calls from the 5' RACE reads with MiXCR, one row per CDR3 protein. The sample lists fewer than 800,000 distinct CDR3 sequences; 20% to 25% were seen once. V lost 2 bases to trimming and J lost 0 bases, with 7 bases between them. This CDR3 is 14 amino acids long. Germline CDR1 SNHLY, CDR2 FYNNEI. The clonotype was recovered from a man between 65 and 80 years old in good health. The specimen sequenced was blood. The chain uses TRBV2 and TRBJ2-5, with D hard to call. Written as DNA, the CDR3 is TGTGCCAGCAGTGAATCGGCAGACCAAGAGACCCAGTACTTC. It is translated as CASSESADQETQYF.